The 19 T cell receptor beta chains presented below share a single source sample, sequenced in a study of blood T cells in healthy people across ages. Then a second PCR, running roughly 7 to 11 cycles, was carried out with a sample-barcoded 5' primer and a J-beta primer mix. TCRdb re-analysed the 5' RACE reads in MiXCR, keeping a single row per CDR3 protein. In the table there are 500,000 to 650,000 distinct CDR3 sequences, about 26% of which are singletons. The same specimen was also included in a second study, on T cells of mothers and their children.

Sample: blood. These TCRs come from a boy aged 2 to 10 in good health.

This clonotype was seen repeatedly, ten times or more. V gene TRBV10-2 combines with J gene TRBJ1-5; the match to TRBD1 covers 9 bases. Germline-derived CDR1 and CDR2 are WSHSY and SAAADI. V shed 7 bases and J 1 base; nucleotides not matched to a gene: 2. The CDR3 extends over 14 amino acids. DNA for the CDR3: TGCGCCAGCACCGGGACAGGGAGCAATCAGCCCCAGCATTTT. It specifies CASTGTGSNQPQHF.

The chain couples TRBV27 to TRBJ1-2, with D possibly matching TRBD1 (6 bases). The CDR3 has 16 amino acids. Germline CDR1 is MNHEY and CDR2 is SMNVEV (reference sequence). V gave up 4 bases and J gave up 7 bases, with 22 bases separating them. CDR3 in amino acids: CASSSDRFPRRVGYTF. CDR3 DNA sequence: TGTGCCAGCAGTTCCGACAGGTTCCCCCGGCGGGTTGGCTACACCTTC.

A single count supports this clonotype. This chain uses TRBV7-2 with TRBJ1-2; unclear D gene. CDR1 and CDR2 (germline): SGHTA, FQGNSA. V shed 5 bases and J shed 5 bases, with 9 bases lying between them. The CDR3 runs 12 residues. CDR3 in DNA: TGTGCCAGCAGCCATCCCCGTTATGGCTACACCTTC. As protein: CASSHPRYGYTF.

This chain uses TRBV7-2 with TRBJ1-6; D possibly corresponds to TRBD1 (6 bases). Trimming cost V 1 base and J 7 bases, with 11 bases left between them. The CDR3 length is 15 residues. The germline gives CDR1 SGHTA, CDR2 FQGNSA. The CDR3 nucleotides are TGTGCCAGCAGCTTAGGGCAGGGGAGCAATTCACCCCTCCACTTT. Its protein product is CASSLGQGSNSPLHF.

V usage is TRBV2 and J usage is TRBJ2-3; no clear D. The CDR3 loop spans 16 amino acids. Trimming removed 1 base at V and 5 bases at J, with 16 bases between. Per the germline V gene, CDR1 is SNHLY and CDR2 is FYNNEI. The CDR3 region has the DNA TGTGCCAGCAGTGAAGGGCTGATCTCCGTGCAAGATACGCAGTATTTT. It translates to CASSEGLISVQDTQYF.

This clonotype occurred many times. V gene TRBV7-9 combines with J gene TRBJ2-7; TRBD2 agrees at 7 bases. Per germline, CDR1 SEHNR and CDR2 FQNEAQ (reference sequence). J lost 0 bases, V lost 3 bases, and 2 bases had no gene match. CDR3 length: 14 amino acids. The CDR3 here is CASSFGGSSYEQYF. The CDR3 nucleotides read TGTGCCAGCAGCTTTGGCGGGAGCTCCTACGAGCAGTACTTC.

This clonotype was detected only a few times. CDR3 amino acids: CASSHQRPYEQYF. CDR3 DNA: TGTGCCAGCAGCCACCAGAGACCCTACGAGCAGTACTTC. The rearrangement joins TRBV3-1 to TRBJ2-7; D ambiguous. Trimming shortened V by 3 bases and J by 2 bases, and 8 bases separated the two germline ends. CDR1 is LGHDT and CDR2 is YNNKEL in the germline V gene (reference sequence). This CDR3 has 13 amino acids.

The chain combines TRBV11-2 with TRBJ2-3, with TRBD2 matching 14 bases. The CDR3 totals 17 residues. CDR1 SGHAT and CDR2 FQNNGV come from the germline V gene. V gave up 4 bases and J gave up 4 bases; unmatched junction bases: 7. The CDR3: CASSSGTSGSYADTQYF. CDR3 in DNA: TGTGCCAGCAGCTCTGGGACTAGCGGGAGTTACGCAGATACGCAGTATTTT. The full variable domain, completed using reference TRBV11-2 and TRBJ2-3, is EAGVAQSPRYKIIEKRQSVAFWCNPISGHATLYWYQQILGQGPKLLIQFQNNGVVDDSQLPKDRFSAERLKGVDSTLKIQPAKLEDSAVYLCASSSGTSGSYADTQYFGPGTRLTVL.

In its sample, this clonotype was seen a few times. The genes are TRBV7-2 and TRBJ2-7; D remains ambiguous. V lost 3 bases and J 3 bases, leaving 6 bases between the germline ends. The CDR3 contains 12 residues. Germline V gene data show CDR1 as SGHTA and CDR2 as FQGNSA. The CDR3 protein is CASSFAGYEQYF. The CDR3, as DNA: TGTGCCAGCAGCTTCGCTGGCTACGAGCAGTACTTC.

This chain links TRBV12-5 with TRBJ1-1; D not certain. Germline assignment: CDR1 LGHNT and CDR2 FRNRAP. The V and J ends lost 0 bases and 1 base respectively, with 9 bases between them. The CDR3 extends over 15 amino acids. Here the CDR3 DNA reads TGTGCTAGTGGTTTGGTAGGCAGACAGAACACTGAAGCTTTCTTT. It translates to CASGLVGRQNTEAFF.

This clonotype was recorded many times. The chain carries TRBV10-3 and TRBJ1-1; TRBD1 is a possible D gene (5 bases). The germline V gene encodes CDR1 ENHRY and CDR2 SYGVKD. V lost 2 bases and J lost 1, with 20 bases in between. There are 18 residues in the CDR3. The CDR3 loop is CAISERRQGTSSNTEAFF. CDR3 in DNA: TGTGCCATCAGTGAGCGACGGCAGGGAACGTCCTCGAACACTGAAGCTTTCTTT.

This clonotype was counted between two and nine times. The J gene is TRBJ2-7, the V gene TRBV11-2, with D possibly being TRBD1 (5 bases). The V and J ends lost 3 bases and 1 base respectively, with 10 bases between them. The CDR3 is made up of 14 amino acids. CDR1 is SGHAT, CDR2 FQNNGV, per germline. The CDR3, as DNA: TGTGCCAGCAGCTTTAGTCCAGGGTCCTACGAGCAGTACTTC. This translates into CASSFSPGSYEQYF.

This clonotype was seen more than once but under ten times. V is TRBV27 and J is TRBJ2-6; D ambiguous. V lost 4 bases to trimming and J lost 4 bases, with 8 bases between them. CDR1 is MNHEY, CDR2 SMNVEV, per germline (reference sequence). The CDR3 spans 14 residues. The CDR3 DNA reads TGTGCCAGCAGTTCCGTGGGAGGGGCCAACGTCCTGACTTTC. The encoded protein is CASSSVGGANVLTF.

This rearrangement joins TRBV28 to TRBJ1-1, with unresolved D. The V and J ends lost 7 bases and 0 bases respectively, with 15 bases between them. The CDR3 is made up of 15 amino acids. From germline, CDR1 is MDHEN and CDR2 SYDVKM. This CDR3 is CASTKGTDLNTEAFF. The CDR3 coding sequence is TGTGCCAGCACCAAAGGCACAGACTTGAACACTGAAGCTTTCTTT.

The J gene is TRBJ2-1, the V gene TRBV5-1; D is ambiguous. Trimming stripped 4 bases from V and 0 bases from J, with 11 bases between. This CDR3 has 15 residues. Germline V lookup: CDR1 SGHRS, CDR2 YFSETQ. CDR3 DNA: TGCGCCAGCAGCCCGGCCATGAGCTCCTACAATGAGCAGTTCTTC. Translating gives CASSPAMSSYNEQFF.

This chain uses TRBV19 with TRBJ2-3; TRBD1 matches 10 bases. The CDR3 is 14 residues long. J lost 6 bases, V lost 7 bases, and 7 bases had no gene match. Germline V lookup: CDR1 LNHDA, CDR2 SQIVND (reference sequence). DNA for the CDR3: TGTGCCAGTAACGGGACAGGGGTTAGGGATACGCAGTATTTT. It encodes CASNGTGVRDTQYF.

This chain uses TRBV29-1 with TRBJ2-7, with TRBD1 matching over 9 bases. Germline trimming cut 1 base from V and 2 bases from J; bases unmatched to any gene: 3. Looked up from germline, CDR1 is SQVTM and CDR2 is ANQGSEA. The CDR3 has 14 residues. In nucleotides, the CDR3 is TGCAGCGTTGAAGTAGGGACAGGGACCTACGAGCAGTACTTC. This gives the protein CSVEVGTGTYEQYF.

CDR3 residues: CASRGVQGSYGYTF. CDR3 in DNA: TGTGCCAGCAGGGGAGTACAGGGGAGCTATGGCTACACCTTC. The chain employs TRBV11-2 and TRBJ1-2, with 7 bases matching TRBD1. The CDR3 sequence is 14 residues long. The germline gives CDR1 SGHAT, CDR2 FQNNGV. J lost 4 bases, V lost 6 bases, and 8 bases had no gene match.

This clonotype has just a few counts. J is TRBJ2-5 and V is TRBV6-7; 8 bases map to TRBD1. TRBV6-7 carries the ORF label, with uncertain function. With V trimmed by 6 bases and J by 1 base, 4 bases remained unmatched. This CDR3 has 14 amino acids. The CDR3 reads CASRPTGGQETQYF. The CDR3 DNA follows: TGTGCCAGCAGGCCTACAGGGGGCCAAGAGACCCAGTACTTC.